This entry lists 12 T cell receptor beta chains sequenced from one sample in a study of blood T cell repertoires in COVID-19. Here immunoSEQ multiplex PCR was the method, and the copy in TCRdb shows in-frame clones only, minus some. The sample holds about 6,100 clones, around nine tenths seen once. Sequencing used peripheral blood. These receptors were collected from a human donor in a cohort sampled during active COVID-19.

The V call is TRBV27, the J call TRBJ2-1, with D possibly matching TRBD2 (6 bases). Germline values: CDR1 MNHEY, CDR2 SMNVEV (reference sequence). The CDR3 has 13 amino acids. Deletions cut 3 bases from V and 12 bases from J, with 15 bases between. The CDR3 DNA sequence: TGTGCCAGCAGTTTGGGCTCGGGGACTTCGCAGTTCTTC. It translates to CASSLGSGTSQFF.

The V gene is TRBV9, the J gene TRBJ2-7, with 7 bases identical to TRBD1. Looked up from germline, CDR1 is SGDLS and CDR2 is YYNGEE. This CDR3 has 15 amino acids. V dropped 1 base and J dropped 2; count of bases not matched to a gene: 6. The CDR3 sequence: CASSVQDRATYEQYF. The CDR3 bases are TGTGCCAGCAGCGTACAAGACAGGGCCACCTACGAGCAGTACTTC.

The chain links TRBV4-3 to TRBJ2-1, with a weak D call TRBD2 (6 bases). The ends were cut back, 4 bases at V and 1 base at J, with 11 bases in the middle. The CDR3 sequence is 15 residues long. From germline, CDR1 is LGHNA and CDR2 YSLEER. CDR3 DNA: TGCGCCAGCAGCCCCGGCGGACTATCCTACAATGAGCAGTTCTTC. Its protein is CASSPGGLSYNEQFF.

This clone was recorded once. The chain employs TRBV24-1 and TRBJ2-3; 7 positions match TRBD1. Germline assignment: CDR1 KGHDR and CDR2 SFDVKD. V shed 8 bases and J 1 base; nucleotides not matched to a gene: 2. The CDR3 extends over 13 amino acids. The CDR3 here is CATNRGGTDTQYF. The CDR3 DNA reads TGTGCCACCAACAGGGGAGGCACAGATACGCAGTATTTT.

This chain links TRBV27 with TRBJ2-1, with 7 bases aligning to TRBD1. CDR1 and CDR2 from the germline V gene are MNHEY and SMNVEV (reference sequence). The CDR3 is 13 residues long. J gave up 6 bases and V 3 bases, and 2 bases lay outside the gene matches. The CDR3 DNA reads TGTGCCAGCAGTTTCCGGGACAGCAATGAGCAGTTCTTC. Amino acids: CASSFRDSNEQFF.

This rearrangement joins TRBV30 to TRBJ2-1; 8 nucleotides line up with TRBD2. This CDR3 is 13 amino acids long. The V gene end was trimmed by 2 bases and the J gene end by 8 bases; junction bases not matched to a gene: 5. In germline, CDR1 is GTSNPN, CDR2 SVGIG (reference sequence). CDR3 DNA: TGTGCCTGGAGTAGCGGGAGTATCCATGAGCAGTTCTTC. Protein sequence: CAWSSGSIHEQFF.

This sequence joins TRBV7-6 and TRBJ2-1; D may be TRBD1 (5 bases). CDR1 and CDR2 from the germline V gene are SGHVS and FNYEAQ. The CDR3 is made up of 13 amino acids. V was shortened by 6 bases and J by 4 bases, with 10 bases between the two germline ends. The DNA of the CDR3 is TGTGCCAGCAGTTCCGACAGTTACAATGAGCAGTTCTTC. The encoded protein is CASSSDSYNEQFF.

V gene TRBV11-2 combines with J gene TRBJ2-1, with 7 bases fitting TRBD2. V lost 0 bases and J lost 5; bases outside the gene matches: 4. The CDR3 is 15 residues long. Germline V gives CDR1 SGHAT, CDR2 FQNNGV. CDR3 amino acids: CASSLDGGGDNEQFF. Here the CDR3 DNA reads TGTGCCAGCAGCTTAGACGGGGGAGGGGACAATGAGCAGTTCTTC.

This chain connects TRBV5-6 to TRBJ2-1; 11 bases fit TRBD2. Losses at the gene ends were 3 bases for V and 7 bases for J; bases not matched to a gene: 0. The CDR3 spans 13 residues. Germline CDR1 is SGHDT and CDR2 is YYEEEE. The CDR3 protein is CASSWTSGNEQFF. The CDR3 DNA is TGTGCCAGCAGCTGGACTAGCGGGAATGAGCAGTTCTTC.

Only one count was recorded for this clone. The chain employs TRBV7-2 and TRBJ1-2; D is perhaps TRBD1 (5 bases). The CDR3 has 15 amino acids. The germline CDR1 and CDR2 sequences are SGHTA and FQGNSA. Trimming cost V 1 base and J 2 bases, with 11 bases left between them. CDR3 DNA: TGTGCCAGCAGCTTAGTCCGGGGGTCAAACTATGGCTACACCTTC. Translated, it gives CASSLVRGSNYGYTF.

The chain couples TRBV7-8 to TRBJ1-1; 8 positions match TRBD1. Germline lookup yields CDR1 SGHVS and CDR2 FQNEAQ. V lost 4 bases, J lost 11 bases, and 12 bases stayed unmatched. The CDR3 length is 14 residues. CDR3 amino acids: CASSSPSQGARAFF. In DNA, the CDR3 is TGTGCCAGCAGCTCGCCCTCGCAGGGGGCACGGGCTTTCTTT.

The chain is built from TRBV27 and TRBJ2-3; D call uncertain. Germline values: CDR1 MNHEY, CDR2 SMNVEV (reference sequence). Trimming stripped 2 bases from V and 0 bases from J, with 3 bases between. The CDR3 sequence is 13 residues long. The CDR3 sequence: CASSLASTDTQYF. In DNA form, the CDR3 reads TGTGCCAGCAGTTTAGCGAGCACAGATACGCAGTATTTT.